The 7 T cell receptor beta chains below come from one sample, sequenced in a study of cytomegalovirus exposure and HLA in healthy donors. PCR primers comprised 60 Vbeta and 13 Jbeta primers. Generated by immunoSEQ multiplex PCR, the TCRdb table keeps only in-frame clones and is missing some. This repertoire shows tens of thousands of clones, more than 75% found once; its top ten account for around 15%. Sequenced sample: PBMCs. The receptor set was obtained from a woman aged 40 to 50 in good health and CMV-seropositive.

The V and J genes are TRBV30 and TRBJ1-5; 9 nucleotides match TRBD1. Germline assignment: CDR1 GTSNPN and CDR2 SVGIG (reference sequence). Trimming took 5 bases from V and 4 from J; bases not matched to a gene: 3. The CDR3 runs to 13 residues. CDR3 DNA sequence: TGTGCCTGGTCGGGGACAGGGAATCAGCCCCAGCATTTT. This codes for CAWSGTGNQPQHF.

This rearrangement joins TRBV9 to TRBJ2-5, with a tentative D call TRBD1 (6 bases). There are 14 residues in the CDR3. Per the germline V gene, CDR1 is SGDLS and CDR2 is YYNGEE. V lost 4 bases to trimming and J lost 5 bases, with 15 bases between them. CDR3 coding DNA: TGTGCCAGCAGCCCCCGGACAGTCGGGGAGACCCAGTACTTC. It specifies CASSPRTVGETQYF.

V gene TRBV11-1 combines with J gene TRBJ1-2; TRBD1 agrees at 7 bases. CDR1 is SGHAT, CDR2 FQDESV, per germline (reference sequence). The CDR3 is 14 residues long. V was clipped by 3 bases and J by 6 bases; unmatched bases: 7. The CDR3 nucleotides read TGTGCCAGCAGCTTTAAAGGGGGCGCGGATGGCTACACCTTC. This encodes CASSFKGGADGYTF.

The CDR3 DNA reads TGTGCCAGTAGTATGATAATAGCGGGGTCCCGCCGCACCGGGGAGCTGTTTTTT. Protein sequence: CASSMIIAGSRRTGELFF. V is TRBV19 and J is TRBJ2-2; TRBD2 matches 8 bases. Germline CDR1 is LNHDA and CDR2 is SQIVND (reference sequence). The CDR3 spans 18 residues. With 3 bases clipped from V and 4 bases from J, the junction kept 13 bases outside the gene matches.

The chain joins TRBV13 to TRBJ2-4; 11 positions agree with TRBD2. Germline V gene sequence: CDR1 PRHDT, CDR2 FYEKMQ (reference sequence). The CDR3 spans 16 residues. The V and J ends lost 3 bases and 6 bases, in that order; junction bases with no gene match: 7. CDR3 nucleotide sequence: TGTGCCAGCAGCTTGGGAACTAGCGGGAGTCGAAACATTCAGTACTTC. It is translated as CASSLGTSGSRNIQYF. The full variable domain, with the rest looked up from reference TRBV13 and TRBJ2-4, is AAGVIQSPRHLIKEKRETATLKCYPIPRHDTVYWYQQGPGQDPQFLISFYEKMQSDKGSIPDRFSAQQFSDYHSELNMSSLELGDSALYFCASSLGTSGSRNIQYFGAGTRLSVL.

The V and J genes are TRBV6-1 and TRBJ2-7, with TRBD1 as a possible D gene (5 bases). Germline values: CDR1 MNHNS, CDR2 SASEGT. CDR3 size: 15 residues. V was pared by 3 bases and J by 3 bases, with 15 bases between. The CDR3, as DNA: TGTGCCAGCAGTGAGGGGCAGTTACACCTCTACGAGCAGTACTTC. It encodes CASSEGQLHLYEQYF.

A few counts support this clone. The CDR3 loop is CASSDISVNEQFF. CDR3 coding DNA: TGTGCCAGCAGTGACATTAGCGTCAATGAGCAGTTCTTC. The genes are TRBV6-1 and TRBJ2-1; a possible D gene is TRBD2 (5 bases). There are 13 residues in the CDR3. V was clipped by 3 bases and J by 6 bases, with 9 bases between them. The germline V gene encodes CDR1 MNHNS and CDR2 SASEGT.